This T cell receptor (beta chain) was found in a study of shared clonotypes between healthy human individuals. On the study more broadly: A donor's plate count was three for CD4 naive and three for CD4 memory; CD8 naive had two and CD8 memory one.

Repertoires were generated with immunoSEQ multiplex PCR, while TCRdb's copy carries only in-frame clones and drops some. The table records nearly 2 million clones, about 95% of them present only once. The V end was cut by 4 bases, the J end by 6 bases, with 14 bases between. The CDR3 has 13 residues. The germline CDR1 and CDR2 sequences are SGDLS and YYNGEE. In regard to this clone: Its antigen is as yet unknown.

Overall study findings and caveats: Memory subsets generally showed smaller estimated richness than naive subsets did. Although depth was large, rarefaction showed that sequencing of the sorted subsets was incomplete. In contrast to clonotypes shared by all four donors, non-shared clonotypes had lower generation probabilities.

Cells designated naive CD8 were CD45RO-negative and were positively selected for CCR7, with terminally differentiated effector memory CD45RA+ cells excluded. Material for sequencing was naive CD8+ T cells sorted from blood. The gene calls are TRBV9 and TRBJ2-7; either TRBD1 or TRBD2 may fit D (5 bases each). This clonotype originated in a young man in good health. The CDR3 reads CASSNRDLAEQYF. Here the CDR3 DNA reads TGTGCCAGCAGCAACCGGGACCTAGCCGAGCAGTACTTC.